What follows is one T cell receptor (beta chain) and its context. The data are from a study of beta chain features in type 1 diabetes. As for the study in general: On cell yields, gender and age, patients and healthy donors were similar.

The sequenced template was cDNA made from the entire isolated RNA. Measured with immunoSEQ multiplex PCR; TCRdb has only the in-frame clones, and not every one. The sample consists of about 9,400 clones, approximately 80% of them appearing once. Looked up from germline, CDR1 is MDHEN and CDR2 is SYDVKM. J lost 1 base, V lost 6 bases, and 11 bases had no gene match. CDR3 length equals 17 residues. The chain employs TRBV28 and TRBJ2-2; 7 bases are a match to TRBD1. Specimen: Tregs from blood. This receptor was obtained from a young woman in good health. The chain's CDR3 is CASSYPTGMLNTGELFF. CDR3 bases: TGTGCCAGCAGCTACCCGACAGGGATGCTGAACACCGGGGAGCTGTTTTTT.